A selection of T cell receptor beta chains follows, all from one sample in a study of CD8 T cells in ankylosing spondylitis. TCRdb ran MiXCR on the 5' RACE reads and lists one entry per CDR3 protein. The data show more than 400,000 distinct CDR3 sequences, with under 5.5% seen just once and roughly 3.2% held by the top ten. Input material: blood, either unsorted or a sorted T cell fraction (not recorded which). These receptors were obtained from a male donor with ankylosing spondylitis. Both conserved end residues are trimmed from each CDR3. Each record gives: J gene, V gene, CDR3 protein.

j_gene: TRBJ2-7; v_gene: TRBV18; CDR3aa: ASSPNRALRAYEQY
j_gene: TRBJ1-2; v_gene: TRBV4-2; CDR3aa: ASSPGDREVYGYT
j_gene: TRBJ2-5; v_gene: TRBV29-1; CDR3aa: SVVRTQGAQY
j_gene: TRBJ1-5; v_gene: TRBV12-3/TRBV12-4; CDR3aa: ASNPGDLGGGNQPQH
j_gene: TRBJ1-2; v_gene: TRBV10-3; CDR3aa: AISEVLGTGGYT
j_gene: TRBJ1-2; v_gene: TRBV11-2; CDR3aa: ASSLEYTPGGYT
j_gene: TRBJ2-7; v_gene: TRBV6-1; CDR3aa: ASSRTGTSGAYEQY
j_gene: TRBJ1-2; v_gene: TRBV24-1; CDR3aa: ATSDSTGLYGYT
j_gene: TRBJ2-1; v_gene: TRBV5-1; CDR3aa: ASSYLLAPEQF
j_gene: TRBJ1-2; v_gene: TRBV9; CDR3aa: ASSSTGGPTPSNYGYT
j_gene: TRBJ1-4; v_gene: TRBV5-6; CDR3aa: ASSLFDRFNEKLF
j_gene: TRBJ2-1; v_gene: TRBV4-3; CDR3aa: ASSQAPPTSGGINEQF
j_gene: TRBJ2-7; v_gene: TRBV20-1; CDR3aa: SAREWGLARNEQY
j_gene: TRBJ1-4; v_gene: TRBV5-1; CDR3aa: ARVDSPGQGPAEGNEKLF
j_gene: TRBJ2-3; v_gene: TRBV29-1; CDR3aa: SAGAGKYRDTQY
j_gene: TRBJ2-1; v_gene: TRBV6-5; CDR3aa: ASSSTGRAYNEQF
j_gene: TRBJ1-2; v_gene: TRBV5-6; CDR3aa: ASSLGGAGRGYT
j_gene: TRBJ2-1; v_gene: TRBV10-3; CDR3aa: AISARLAGSHEQF
j_gene: TRBJ2-3; v_gene: TRBV20-1; CDR3aa: SARSSGGGPKLPDTQY
j_gene: TRBJ2-3; v_gene: TRBV4-3; CDR3aa: ASSLQRSRTDTQY
j_gene: TRBJ2-1; v_gene: TRBV27; CDR3aa: ASRATQGTYNEQF
j_gene: TRBJ2-2; v_gene: TRBV15; CDR3aa: ATSRLAGVITGELF
j_gene: TRBJ2-1; v_gene: TRBV27; CDR3aa: ASSLGVGRGDEQF
j_gene: TRBJ1-2; v_gene: TRBV20-1; CDR3aa: SEQGINHYGYT
j_gene: TRBJ1-2; v_gene: TRBV12-3/TRBV12-4; CDR3aa: ASSFQSYGYT
j_gene: TRBJ2-3; v_gene: TRBV20-1; CDR3aa: SAKEVYTDTQY
j_gene: TRBJ2-1; v_gene: TRBV7-3; CDR3aa: ASSFLAGAQDNEQF
j_gene: TRBJ2-5; v_gene: TRBV10-3; CDR3aa: AISDQVDSQETQY
j_gene: TRBJ1-2; v_gene: TRBV20-1; CDR3aa: SAEDRRRSYGYT
j_gene: TRBJ2-1; v_gene: TRBV3-1; CDR3aa: ASSQWVAGKI
j_gene: TRBJ1-4; v_gene: TRBV6-5; CDR3aa: ASSYLRLGTEELF
j_gene: TRBJ2-7; v_gene: TRBV7-9; CDR3aa: ASNSRQGSSYEQY
j_gene: TRBJ1-4; v_gene: TRBV5-1; CDR3aa: ASSLTATNEKLF
j_gene: TRBJ1-2; v_gene: TRBV20-1; CDR3aa: SARVQGPHT
j_gene: TRBJ2-3; v_gene: TRBV20-1; CDR3aa: SARDSGETDTQY
j_gene: TRBJ2-1; v_gene: TRBV5-1; CDR3aa: ASSHPGGEQF
j_gene: TRBJ2-4; v_gene: TRBV11-3; CDR3aa: ASSSGGAGENIQY
j_gene: TRBJ1-2; v_gene: TRBV20-1; CDR3aa: SATPSGQTLGYT
j_gene: TRBJ2-3; v_gene: TRBV5-6; CDR3aa: ASSWGLAGVTTDTQY
j_gene: TRBJ2-5; v_gene: TRBV10-3; CDR3aa: AISGLLAKTQY
j_gene: TRBJ2-1; v_gene: TRBV20-1; CDR3aa: SARGRASYNEQF
j_gene: TRBJ2-3; v_gene: TRBV20-1; CDR3aa: SARFRGAQY
j_gene: TRBJ1-1; v_gene: TRBV5-1; CDR3aa: ASSFRGQLNTEAF
j_gene: TRBJ2-5; v_gene: TRBV9; CDR3aa: ASSSRGDTQETQY
j_gene: TRBJ1-3; v_gene: TRBV7-2; CDR3aa: ASSSLGWGSTGNTIY
j_gene: TRBJ1-6; v_gene: TRBV5-6; CDR3aa: ASSLVQRDNSPLH
j_gene: TRBJ2-7; v_gene: TRBV5-1; CDR3aa: ASSFTAGEDEQY
j_gene: TRBJ1-2; v_gene: TRBV3-1; CDR3aa: ASSGPGYGYT
j_gene: TRBJ2-2; v_gene: TRBV7-8; CDR3aa: ASSSRGSTGELF
j_gene: TRBJ2-1; v_gene: TRBV13; CDR3aa: ASSLEDSPYYNEQF
j_gene: TRBJ2-7; v_gene: TRBV11-2; CDR3aa: ASSLRDRELRVETYEQY
j_gene: TRBJ2-1; v_gene: TRBV10-3; CDR3aa: AIGSDKVDAGNEQF
j_gene: TRBJ2-1; v_gene: TRBV5-1; CDR3aa: ASSSGTGLQEQF